The next 4 T cell receptor beta chains were all read from a single sample in a study (dated by TCRdb to between 2015 and 2017). The receptor library was made with 5' RACE. TCRdb names Illumina MiSeq as the instrument used. Starting from the raw public reads, TCRdb applied fastp trimming at Q25, assembled clones with MiXCR and retained in-frame beta chains. Each entry is one CDR3 protein sequence, shown with its most common DNA and genes. A total of 53,000 or so distinct CDR3 sequences appear in this sample, approximately 23% of them only once. The ten top clones hold 3.2% of the sample. The sequencing input was tumor-infiltrating naive CD4+ T cells sorted from the breast tumor. The sample's cell subset or site label, decoded: naive CD4+ T cells, CD4+CD45RA+CD25-. The receptors were gathered from a female donor with breast cancer.

For this clonotype: The junction shows a germline mismatch at one end, possibly a read error. The chain employs TRBV10-3 and TRBJ1-2; a possible D gene is TRBD1 (6 bases). Germline lookup yields CDR1 ENHRY and CDR2 SYGVKD. The CDR3 consists of 15 residues. This CDR3 is CAISEGGGHPYGYAF. CDR3 in DNA: TGTGCCATCAGTGAGGGAGGGGGACACCCCTATGGCTACGCCTTC.

The J gene is TRBJ2-7, the V gene TRBV7-9; 10 nucleotides line up with TRBD1. Germline V CDR1 and CDR2: SEHNR, FQNEAQ (reference sequence). The CDR3 has 15 residues. V dropped 5 bases and J dropped 5; count of bases not matched to a gene: 9. The CDR3 here is CASSPKGQGIDEQYF. DNA of the CDR3: TGTGCCAGCAGCCCAAAGGGACAGGGGATCGACGAGCAGTACTTC.

In this sample, this clonotype turned up a few times. This chain uses TRBV10-1 with TRBJ2-4, with TRBD2 identical over 8 bases. Germline loops: CDR1 WNHNN, CDR2 SYGVQD (reference sequence). This CDR3 spans 13 amino acids. V shed 6 bases, J shed 9 bases, and the junction held 7 bases outside the gene matches. CDR3 loop: CASSEGLDSIQYF. The DNA of the CDR3 is TGCGCCAGCAGCGAGGGACTAGATAGCATTCAGTACTTC.

This clonotype showed up just once. A much larger clone differs from this one at a single base, so this may be a read error. The CDR3 coding sequence is TGTGCCAGCAGCTATAGCGGGAGAGCTGACAATGAGCAGGTCTTC. It specifies CASSYSGRADNEQVF. The rearrangement uses TRBV7-3 and TRBJ2-1; 9 positions agree with TRBD2. The CDR3 loop spans 15 amino acids. CDR1 is SGHTA and CDR2 is FQGTGA in the germline V gene.